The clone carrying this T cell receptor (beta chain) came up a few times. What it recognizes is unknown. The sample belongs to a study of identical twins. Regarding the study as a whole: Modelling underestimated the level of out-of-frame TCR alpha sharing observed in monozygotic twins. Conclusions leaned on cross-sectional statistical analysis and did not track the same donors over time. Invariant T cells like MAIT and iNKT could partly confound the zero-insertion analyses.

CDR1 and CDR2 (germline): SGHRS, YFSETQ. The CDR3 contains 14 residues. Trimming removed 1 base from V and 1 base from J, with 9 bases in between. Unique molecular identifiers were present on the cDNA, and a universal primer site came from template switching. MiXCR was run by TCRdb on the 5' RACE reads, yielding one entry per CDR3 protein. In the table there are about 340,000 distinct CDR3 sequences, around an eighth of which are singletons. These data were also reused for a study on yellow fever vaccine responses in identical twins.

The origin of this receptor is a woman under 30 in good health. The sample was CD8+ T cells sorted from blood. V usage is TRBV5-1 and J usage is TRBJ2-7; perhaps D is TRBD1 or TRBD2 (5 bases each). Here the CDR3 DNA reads TGCGCCAGCAGCTTGAATGGGGGATCCTACGAGCAGTACGTC. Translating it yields CASSLNGGSYEQYV.